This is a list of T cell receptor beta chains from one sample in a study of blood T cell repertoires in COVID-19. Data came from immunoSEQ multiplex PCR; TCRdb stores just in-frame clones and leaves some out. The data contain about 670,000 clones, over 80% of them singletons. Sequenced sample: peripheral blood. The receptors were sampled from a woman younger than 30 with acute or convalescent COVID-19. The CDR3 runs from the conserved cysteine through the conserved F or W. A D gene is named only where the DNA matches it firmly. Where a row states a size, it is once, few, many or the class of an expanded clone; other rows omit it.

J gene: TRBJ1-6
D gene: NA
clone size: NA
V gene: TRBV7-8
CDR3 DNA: TGTGCCAGCAGCTTAACGACAGGACGAGGCAATTCACCCCTCCACTTT
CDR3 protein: CASSLTTGRGNSPLHF

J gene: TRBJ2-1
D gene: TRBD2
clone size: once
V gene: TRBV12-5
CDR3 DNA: TGTGCTAGTGGTTTGGGAGACGCTAGCGGGGGGGCCAGCTCCTACAATGAGCAGTTCTTC
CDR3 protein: CASGLGDASGGASSYNEQFF

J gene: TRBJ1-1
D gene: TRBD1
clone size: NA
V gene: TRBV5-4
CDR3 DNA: TGTGCCAGCAGCCATCCAGGGGGGAATGCTTTCTTT
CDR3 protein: CASSHPGGNAFF

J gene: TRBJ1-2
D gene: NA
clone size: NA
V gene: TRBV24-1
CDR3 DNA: TGTGCCACCAGTGATGGACAACCAACCGGCTACACCTTC
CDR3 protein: CATSDGQPTGYTF

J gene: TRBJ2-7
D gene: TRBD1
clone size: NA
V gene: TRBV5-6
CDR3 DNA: TGTGCCAGCAGCGCGGGACAGGGTGGTAACGAGCAGTACTTC
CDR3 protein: CASSAGQGGNEQYF

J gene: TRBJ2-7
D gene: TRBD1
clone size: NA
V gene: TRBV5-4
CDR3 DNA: TGTGCCAGCAGCAAGCAGGGACAGGGAATTTACGAGCAGTACTTC
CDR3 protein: CASSKQGQGIYEQYF

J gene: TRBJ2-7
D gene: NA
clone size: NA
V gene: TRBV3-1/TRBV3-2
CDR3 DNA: TGTGCCAGCAGCCACAGCTCCTACGAGCAGTACTTC
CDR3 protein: CASSHSSYEQYF

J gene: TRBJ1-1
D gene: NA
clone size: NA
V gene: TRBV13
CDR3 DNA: TGTGCCAGCACCCCGTCGTACGGGGACACTGAAGCTTTCTTT
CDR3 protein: CASTPSYGDTEAFF

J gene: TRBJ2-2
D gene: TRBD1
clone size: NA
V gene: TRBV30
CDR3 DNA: TGTGCCGGACAGGGGGATACGGGCGGGGAGCTGTTTTTT
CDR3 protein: CAGQGDTGGELFF

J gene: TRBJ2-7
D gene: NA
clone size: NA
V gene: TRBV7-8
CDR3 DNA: TGTGCCAGCAGCCGCAATGTAGCTAATTACGAGCAGTACTTC
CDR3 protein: CASSRNVANYEQYF

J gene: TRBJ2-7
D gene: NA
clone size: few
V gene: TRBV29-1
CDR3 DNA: TGCAGCGCTGGGGCTGAATACGAGCAGTACTTC
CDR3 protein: CSAGAEYEQYF

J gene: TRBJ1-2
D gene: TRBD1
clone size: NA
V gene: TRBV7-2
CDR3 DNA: TGTGCCAGCAGCTCAGTGACAGGGGGTGGCTACACCTTC
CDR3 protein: CASSSVTGGGYTF

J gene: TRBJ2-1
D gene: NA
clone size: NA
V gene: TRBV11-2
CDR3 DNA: TGTGCCAGCAGCTTGTTGACTAGTCCGCCCTACAATGAGCAGTTCTTC
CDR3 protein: CASSLLTSPPYNEQFF

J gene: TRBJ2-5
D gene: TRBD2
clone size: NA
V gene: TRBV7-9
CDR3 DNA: TGTGCCAGCAGAGCGGGGGAATTGGAGACCCAGTACTTC
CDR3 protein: CASRAGELETQYF

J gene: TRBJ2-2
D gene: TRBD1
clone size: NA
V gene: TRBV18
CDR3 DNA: TGTGCCAGCTCACTATCACAGGGGGCGCCGAACACCGGGGAGCTGTTTTTT
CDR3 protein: CASSLSQGAPNTGELFF

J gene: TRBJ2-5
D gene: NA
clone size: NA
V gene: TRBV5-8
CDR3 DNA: TGTGCCAGCACTAGTGGGGGGGCACAAGAGACCCAGTACTTC
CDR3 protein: CASTSGGAQETQYF

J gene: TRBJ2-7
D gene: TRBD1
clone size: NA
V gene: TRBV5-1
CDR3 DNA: TGCGCCAGCAGCTTGGGGGCGACAGGGTCCTCCTACGAGCAGTACTTC
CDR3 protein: CASSLGATGSSYEQYF

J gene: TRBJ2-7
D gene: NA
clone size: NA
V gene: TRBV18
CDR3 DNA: TGTGCCAGCTCACCTTCACAGGGTTCTTACGAGCAGTACTTC
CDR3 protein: CASSPSQGSYEQYF

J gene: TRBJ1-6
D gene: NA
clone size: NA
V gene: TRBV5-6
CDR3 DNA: TGTGCCAGCAGCTTGACAGGGATCTCTTCACCCCTCCACTTT
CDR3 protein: CASSLTGISSPLHF

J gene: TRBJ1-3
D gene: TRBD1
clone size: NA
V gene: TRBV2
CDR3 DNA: TGTGCCAGCCTGTTTTACAGGGGGACGGGAAACACCATATATTTT
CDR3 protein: CASLFYRGTGNTIYF

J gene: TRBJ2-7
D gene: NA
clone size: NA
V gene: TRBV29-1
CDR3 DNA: TGCAGCGTCGCGAGGGACATGAGCTCCTACGAGCAGTACTTC
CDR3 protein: CSVARDMSSYEQYF

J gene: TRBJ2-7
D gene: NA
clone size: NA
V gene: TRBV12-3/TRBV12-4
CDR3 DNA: TGTGCCAGCAGTTTAGCCGTAGGACTGTCGCAGTACTTC
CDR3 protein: CASSLAVGLSQYF

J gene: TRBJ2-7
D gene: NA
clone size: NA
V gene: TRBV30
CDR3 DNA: TGTGCCTGGAGTGCAGGGGAAAGGCACGAGCAGTACTTC
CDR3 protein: CAWSAGERHEQYF

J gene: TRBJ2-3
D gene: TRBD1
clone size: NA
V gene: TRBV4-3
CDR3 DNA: TGCGCCAGCAGCCAAGATAGGAGAGGGGGCATGAATACGCAGTATTTT
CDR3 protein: CASSQDRRGGMNTQYF

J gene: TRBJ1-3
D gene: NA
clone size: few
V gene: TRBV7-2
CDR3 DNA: TGTGCCAGCAGCGCAACCTACAGTTCCTCTGGAAACACCATATATTTT
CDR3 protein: CASSATYSSSGNTIYF

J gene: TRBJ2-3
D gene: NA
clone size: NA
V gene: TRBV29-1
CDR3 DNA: TGCAGCGTTGAAGATCAGGGAGAGGAGGGTCGTACAGATACGCAGTATTTT
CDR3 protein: CSVEDQGEEGRTDTQYF

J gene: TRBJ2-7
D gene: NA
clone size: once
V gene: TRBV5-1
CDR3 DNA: TGCGCCAGCAGCTTGGCGGGTAGGACAGTAGGCTACGAGCAGTACTTC
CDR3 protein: CASSLAGRTVGYEQYF

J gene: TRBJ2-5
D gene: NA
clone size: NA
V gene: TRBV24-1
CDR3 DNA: TGTGCCACCAGTGATTCAGGGATCCAAGAGACCCAGTACTTC
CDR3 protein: CATSDSGIQETQYF

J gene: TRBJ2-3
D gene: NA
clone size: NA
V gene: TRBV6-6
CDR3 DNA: TGTGCCAGCAGTTACTCAACAGGGAACACAGATACGCAGTATTTT
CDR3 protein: CASSYSTGNTDTQYF

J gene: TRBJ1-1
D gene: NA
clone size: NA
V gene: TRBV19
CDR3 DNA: TGTGCCAGTATGATCGACAGCTACACTGAAGCTTTCTTT
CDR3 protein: CASMIDSYTEAFF

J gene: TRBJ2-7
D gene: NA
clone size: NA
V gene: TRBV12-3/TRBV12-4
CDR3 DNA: TGTGCCAGCAGTTTAGGAGGGGAGCAGTACTTC
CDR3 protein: CASSLGGEQYF

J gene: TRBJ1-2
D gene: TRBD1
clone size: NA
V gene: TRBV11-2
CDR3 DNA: TGTGCCAGCAGCTTGGGGACAGGCGCTAACTATGGCTACACCTTC
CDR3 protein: CASSLGTGANYGYTF

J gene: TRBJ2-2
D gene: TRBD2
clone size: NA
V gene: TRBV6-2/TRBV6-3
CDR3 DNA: TGTGCCAGCAGTTGGGCCGGGGGGGCCACCGGGGAGCTGTTTTTT
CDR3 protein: CASSWAGGATGELFF

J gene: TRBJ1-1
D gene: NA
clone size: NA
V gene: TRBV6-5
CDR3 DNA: TGTGCCAGCAGTTACTCGCCTATAACAGGGTTTGAGGCTTTCTTT
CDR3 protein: CASSYSPITGFEAFF

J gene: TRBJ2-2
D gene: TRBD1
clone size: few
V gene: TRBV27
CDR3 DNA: TGTGCCAGCGCCCGACAGGGGGTCAACACCGGGGAGCTGTTTTTT
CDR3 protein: CASARQGVNTGELFF

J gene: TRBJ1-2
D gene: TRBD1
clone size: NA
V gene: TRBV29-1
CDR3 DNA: TGCAGCTCCACAGGGGGTACTACCTATGGCTACACCTTC
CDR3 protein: CSSTGGTTYGYTF

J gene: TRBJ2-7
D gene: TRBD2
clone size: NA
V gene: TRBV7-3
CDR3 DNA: TGTGCCAGCAGCTTAACCCCGGGGGGGTACGAGCAGTACTTC
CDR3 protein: CASSLTPGGYEQYF

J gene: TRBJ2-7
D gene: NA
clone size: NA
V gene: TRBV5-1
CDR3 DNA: TGCGCCAGCAGCTTCCGGTGGCAGGGTAAATACGAGCAGTACTTC
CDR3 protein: CASSFRWQGKYEQYF

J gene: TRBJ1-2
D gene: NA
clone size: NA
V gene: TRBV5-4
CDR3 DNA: TGTGCCAGCAGCCCCCCGGGGACTGACTATGGCTACACCTTC
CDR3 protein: CASSPPGTDYGYTF

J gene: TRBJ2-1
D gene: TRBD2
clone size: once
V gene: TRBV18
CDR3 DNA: TGTGCCAGCTCACCCTATCCAACTAGCGGGGGATCCTCCTACAATGAGCAGTTCTTC
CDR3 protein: CASSPYPTSGGSSYNEQFF

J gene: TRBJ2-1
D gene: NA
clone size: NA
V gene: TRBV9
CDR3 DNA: TGTGCCAGCAGCGTAGGGCTGGGACTCCGGGAGGAGCAGTTCTTC
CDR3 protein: CASSVGLGLREEQFF

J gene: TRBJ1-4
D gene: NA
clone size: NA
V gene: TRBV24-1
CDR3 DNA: TGTGCCACCAGTGATCGACAGGCCCCGATAGGGGAAAAACTGTTTTTT
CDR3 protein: CATSDRQAPIGEKLFF

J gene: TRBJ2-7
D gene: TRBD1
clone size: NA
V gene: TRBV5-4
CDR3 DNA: TGTGCCAGCAGCCTATCGACAGGGGGGTCCTACGAGCAGTACTTC
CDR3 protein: CASSLSTGGSYEQYF

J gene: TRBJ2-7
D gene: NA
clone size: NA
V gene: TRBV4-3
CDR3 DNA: TGCGCCAGCAGCCAAGAGGGAAGTGGAGGGACAGCATACGAGCAGTACTTC
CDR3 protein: CASSQEGSGGTAYEQYF

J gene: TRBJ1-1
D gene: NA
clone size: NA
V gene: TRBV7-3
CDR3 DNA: TGTGCCAGCAGCTTAAGTCTTAGCACTGAAGCTTTCTTT
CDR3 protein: CASSLSLSTEAFF